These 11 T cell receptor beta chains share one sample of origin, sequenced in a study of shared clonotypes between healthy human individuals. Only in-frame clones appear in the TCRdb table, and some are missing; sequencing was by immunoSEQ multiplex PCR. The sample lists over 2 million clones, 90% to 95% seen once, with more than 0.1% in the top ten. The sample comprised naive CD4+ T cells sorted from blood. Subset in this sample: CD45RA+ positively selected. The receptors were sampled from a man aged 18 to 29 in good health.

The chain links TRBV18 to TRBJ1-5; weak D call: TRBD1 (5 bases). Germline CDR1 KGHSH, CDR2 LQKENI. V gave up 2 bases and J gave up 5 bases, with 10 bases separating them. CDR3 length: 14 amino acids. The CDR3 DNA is TGTGCCAGCTCACCAGGGGCTGAAGATCAGCCCCAGCATTTT. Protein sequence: CASSPGAEDQPQHF.

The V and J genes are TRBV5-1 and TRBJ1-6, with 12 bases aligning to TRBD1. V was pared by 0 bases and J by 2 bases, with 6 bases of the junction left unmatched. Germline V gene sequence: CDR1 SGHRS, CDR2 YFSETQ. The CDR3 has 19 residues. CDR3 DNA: TGCGCCAGCAGCTTGGGGGCCGGGACAGGGGGCGCCTATAATTCACCCCTCCACTTT. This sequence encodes CASSLGAGTGGAYNSPLHF.

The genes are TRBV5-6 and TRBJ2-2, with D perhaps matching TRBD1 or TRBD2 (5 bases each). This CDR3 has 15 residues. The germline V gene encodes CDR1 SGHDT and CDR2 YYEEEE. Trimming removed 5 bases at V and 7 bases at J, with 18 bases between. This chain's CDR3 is CASRPGPVVGGELFF. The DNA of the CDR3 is TGTGCCAGCAGACCGGGACCCGTTGTGGGCGGGGAGCTGTTTTTT.

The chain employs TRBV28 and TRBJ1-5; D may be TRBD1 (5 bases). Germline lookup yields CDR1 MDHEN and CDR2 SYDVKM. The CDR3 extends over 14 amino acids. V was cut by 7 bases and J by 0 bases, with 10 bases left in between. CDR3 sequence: CASITGTSNQPQHF. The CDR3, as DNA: TGTGCCAGCATTACCGGGACTAGCAATCAGCCCCAGCATTTT.

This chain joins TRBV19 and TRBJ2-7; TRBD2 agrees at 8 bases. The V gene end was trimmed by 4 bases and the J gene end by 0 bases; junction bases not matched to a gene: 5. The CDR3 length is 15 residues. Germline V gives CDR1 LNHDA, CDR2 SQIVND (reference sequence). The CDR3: CASSTRGGTSYEQYF. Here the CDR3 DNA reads TGTGCCAGTAGTACTCGCGGGGGGACCTCCTACGAGCAGTACTTC.

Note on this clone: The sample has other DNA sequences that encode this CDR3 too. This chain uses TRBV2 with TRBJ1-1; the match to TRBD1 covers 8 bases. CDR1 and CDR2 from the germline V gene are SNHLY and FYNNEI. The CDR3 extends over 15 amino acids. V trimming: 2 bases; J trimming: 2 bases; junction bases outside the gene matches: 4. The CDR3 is CASSESGTGNTEAFF. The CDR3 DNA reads TGTGCCAGCAGTGAATCCGGGACAGGCAACACTGAAGCTTTCTTT.

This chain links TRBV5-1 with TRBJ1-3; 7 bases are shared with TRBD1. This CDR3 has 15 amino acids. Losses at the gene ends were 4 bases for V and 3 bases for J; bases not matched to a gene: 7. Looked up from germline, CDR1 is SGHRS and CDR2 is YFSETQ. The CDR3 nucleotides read TGCGCCAGCAGCCCCTCTACAGGGGATGGAAACACCATATATTTT. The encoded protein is CASSPSTGDGNTIYF.

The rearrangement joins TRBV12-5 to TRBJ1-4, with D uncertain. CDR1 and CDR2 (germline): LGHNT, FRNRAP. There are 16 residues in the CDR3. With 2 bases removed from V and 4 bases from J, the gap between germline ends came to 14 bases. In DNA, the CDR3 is TGTGCTAGTGGTTTGTATCGAGTGATTGGTAATGAAAAACTGTTTTTT. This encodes CASGLYRVIGNEKLFF.

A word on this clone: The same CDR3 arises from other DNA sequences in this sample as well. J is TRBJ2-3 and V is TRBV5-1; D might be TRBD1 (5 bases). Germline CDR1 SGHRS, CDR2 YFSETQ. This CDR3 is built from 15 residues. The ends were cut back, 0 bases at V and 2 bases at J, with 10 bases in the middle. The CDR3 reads CASSLAGQPTDTQYF. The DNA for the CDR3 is TGCGCCAGCAGCTTGGCTGGACAACCCACAGATACGCAGTATTTT.

The CDR3 sequence: CASSLDRRYYGYTF. CDR3 in DNA: TGTGCCAGCAGCTTAGACCGACGGTATTATGGCTACACCTTC. This chain links TRBV5-6 with TRBJ1-2; D not certain. CDR1 and CDR2 from the germline V gene are SGHDT and YYEEEE. Trimming left V 2 bases short and J 5 bases short, with 13 bases between. CDR3 length: 14 amino acids. Using reference TRBV5-6 and TRBJ1-2 for the parts outside the CDR3, the full variable domain is DAGVTQSPTHLIKTRGQQVTLRCSPKSGHDTVSWYQQALGQGPQFIFQYYEEEERQRGNFPDRFSGHQFPNYSSELNVNALLLGDSALYLCASSLDRRYYGYTFGSGTRLTVV.

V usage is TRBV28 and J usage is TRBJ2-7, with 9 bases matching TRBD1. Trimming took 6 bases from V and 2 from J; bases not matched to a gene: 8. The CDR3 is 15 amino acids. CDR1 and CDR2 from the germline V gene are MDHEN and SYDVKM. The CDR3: CASRGQGVGTYEQYF. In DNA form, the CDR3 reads TGTGCCAGCAGGGGACAGGGAGTCGGGACCTACGAGCAGTACTTC.